A selection of T cell receptor beta chains follows, all from one sample in a study of blood T cell repertoires in COVID-19. Profiling relied on immunoSEQ multiplex PCR, and the TCRdb table lists in-frame clones only, not all of them. This table holds approximately 150,000 clones, 80% to 90% found once. Material: peripheral blood. The receptors originated from a woman of 80 years or more with acute or convalescent COVID-19. The CDR3 runs from the conserved cysteine through the conserved F or W. The D gene is left open where the match is weak. The size field is filled for only some rows; it gives once, few, many or a size class.

cdr3_aa: CASSEGQANSGNTIYF
cdr3_nt: TGTGCCAGCAGTGAAGGACAGGCAAACTCTGGAAACACCATATATTTT
clone_size: few
j_call: TRBJ1-3
d_call: -
v_call: TRBV2

cdr3_aa: CASSAMSGLGYTF
cdr3_nt: TGTGCCAGCAGCGCAATGTCTGGACTTGGCTACACCTTC
clone_size: -
j_call: TRBJ1-2
d_call: -
v_call: TRBV9

cdr3_aa: CASTSSGWNEQFF
cdr3_nt: TGTGCCAGTACCTCCTCGGGGTGGAATGAGCAGTTCTTC
clone_size: many
j_call: TRBJ2-1
d_call: -
v_call: TRBV19

cdr3_aa: CASGQYEQYF
cdr3_nt: TGTGCCAGTGGACAATACGAGCAGTACTTC
clone_size: -
j_call: TRBJ2-7
d_call: -
v_call: TRBV19

cdr3_aa: CASSPGQPKETQYF
cdr3_nt: TGTGCCAGCAGCCCAGGACAGCCTAAAGAGACCCAGTACTTC
clone_size: -
j_call: TRBJ2-5
d_call: -
v_call: TRBV5-6

cdr3_aa: CASSQLGQDNSPLHF
cdr3_nt: TGTGCCAGCAGCCAACTGGGACAGGATAATTCACCCCTCCACTTT
clone_size: -
j_call: TRBJ1-6
d_call: TRBD1
v_call: TRBV3-1/TRBV3-2

cdr3_aa: CASSRGLVPEQFF
cdr3_nt: TGTGCCAGCAGCCGCGGACTAGTCCCTGAGCAGTTCTTC
clone_size: -
j_call: TRBJ2-1
d_call: TRBD2
v_call: TRBV5-5

cdr3_aa: CASSWTGVGNQPQHF
cdr3_nt: TGTGCCAGCAGTTGGACAGGGGTTGGCAATCAGCCCCAGCATTTT
clone_size: -
j_call: TRBJ1-5
d_call: TRBD1
v_call: TRBV28

cdr3_aa: CASSLGAPAYNEQFF
cdr3_nt: TGTGCCAGCAGCCTTGGGGCCCCTGCATACAATGAGCAGTTCTTC
clone_size: -
j_call: TRBJ2-1
d_call: -
v_call: TRBV5-4

cdr3_aa: CASSYARGLVNTGELFF
cdr3_nt: TGTGCCAGCAGCTACGCCAGGGGTCTGGTGAACACCGGGGAGCTGTTTTTT
clone_size: -
j_call: TRBJ2-2
d_call: -
v_call: TRBV11-3

cdr3_aa: CASSYPQGEVNTEAFF
cdr3_nt: TGTGCCAGCAGTTACCCACAGGGGGAGGTGAACACTGAAGCTTTCTTT
clone_size: -
j_call: TRBJ1-1
d_call: TRBD1
v_call: TRBV6-5

cdr3_aa: CASSFGTNGRGEQYF
cdr3_nt: TGTGCCAGCTCCTTCGGGACTAACGGGAGGGGAGAGCAGTACTTC
clone_size: -
j_call: TRBJ2-7
d_call: TRBD2
v_call: TRBV2

cdr3_aa: CASSLSRGFSDTQYF
cdr3_nt: TGTGCCAGCAGCCTAAGCAGGGGGTTCTCAGATACGCAGTATTTT
clone_size: -
j_call: TRBJ2-3
d_call: TRBD1
v_call: TRBV3-1/TRBV3-2

cdr3_aa: CASRPGGGPNEKLFF
cdr3_nt: TGTGCCAGCAGGCCCGGCGGGGGGCCTAATGAAAAACTGTTTTTT
clone_size: -
j_call: TRBJ1-4
d_call: -
v_call: TRBV25-1

cdr3_aa: CASSINPLNEQFF
cdr3_nt: TGTGCCAGTAGTATAAATCCCTTGAATGAGCAGTTCTTC
clone_size: once
j_call: TRBJ2-1
d_call: -
v_call: TRBV19

cdr3_aa: CASSIEGTGQETQYF
cdr3_nt: TGTGCCAGTAGTATAGAGGGGACAGGACAAGAGACCCAGTACTTC
clone_size: -
j_call: TRBJ2-5
d_call: TRBD1
v_call: TRBV19

cdr3_aa: CASSFDSSEVDTQYF
cdr3_nt: TGTGCCAGCAGTTTCGACTCTAGCGAAGTAGATACGCAGTATTTT
clone_size: few
j_call: TRBJ2-3
d_call: -
v_call: TRBV2

cdr3_aa: CASSQDGLAGVIGELFF
cdr3_nt: TGTGCCAGCAGCCAAGACGGACTAGCGGGAGTGATCGGGGAGCTGTTTTTT
clone_size: -
j_call: TRBJ2-2
d_call: TRBD2
v_call: TRBV4-2

cdr3_aa: CASSLRLADTQYF
cdr3_nt: TGCGCCAGCAGCCTCCGACTGGCAGATACGCAGTATTTT
clone_size: once
j_call: TRBJ2-3
d_call: -
v_call: TRBV5-1

cdr3_aa: CASSFFGGEETQYF
cdr3_nt: TGTGCCAGCAGCTTTTTTGGGGGGGAAGAGACCCAGTACTTC
clone_size: -
j_call: TRBJ2-5
d_call: TRBD2
v_call: TRBV11-1

cdr3_aa: CASSPSSDRVDGYTF
cdr3_nt: TGTGCCAGCAGCCCCTCCTCGGACAGGGTGGACGGCTACACCTTC
clone_size: -
j_call: TRBJ1-2
d_call: TRBD1
v_call: TRBV7-3

cdr3_aa: CASSLAAGGDEKLFF
cdr3_nt: TGTGCCAGCAGCTTGGCTGCGGGGGGGGATGAAAAACTGTTTTTT
clone_size: -
j_call: TRBJ1-4
d_call: -
v_call: TRBV5-4

cdr3_aa: CASFDRDPSNQPQHF
cdr3_nt: TGTGCCAGCTTTGACAGGGACCCGTCGAATCAGCCCCAGCATTTT
clone_size: -
j_call: TRBJ1-5
d_call: TRBD1
v_call: TRBV2

cdr3_aa: CASNPIIPGQGALATNEKLFF
cdr3_nt: TGTGCCAGTAACCCAATCATACCGGGACAGGGGGCGTTAGCAACTAATGAAAAACTGTTTTTT
clone_size: -
j_call: TRBJ1-4
d_call: TRBD1
v_call: TRBV19

cdr3_aa: CASSALGTGNTEAFF
cdr3_nt: TGTGCCAGTAGTGCCCTAGGGACAGGGAACACTGAAGCTTTCTTT
clone_size: few
j_call: TRBJ1-1
d_call: TRBD1
v_call: TRBV19

cdr3_aa: CASSYTGLDNSPLHF
cdr3_nt: TGCGCCAGCAGCTATACAGGGTTGGATAATTCACCCCTCCACTTT
clone_size: -
j_call: TRBJ1-6
d_call: -
v_call: TRBV5-1

cdr3_aa: CASSYVGVGANVLTF
cdr3_nt: TGTGCCAGCAGTTACGTAGGGGTTGGGGCCAACGTCCTGACTTTC
clone_size: -
j_call: TRBJ2-6
d_call: -
v_call: TRBV6-5

cdr3_aa: CASSQHQANYGYTF
cdr3_nt: TGTGCCAGCAGCCAACATCAGGCTAACTATGGCTACACCTTC
clone_size: few
j_call: TRBJ1-2
d_call: -
v_call: TRBV3-1/TRBV3-2

cdr3_aa: CASSLTHLGGDYNEQFF
cdr3_nt: TGTGCCAGCAGCTTAACTCATCTCGGCGGGGACTACAATGAGCAGTTCTTC
clone_size: -
j_call: TRBJ2-1
d_call: -
v_call: TRBV7-3

cdr3_aa: CASSLAGGGEQFF
cdr3_nt: TGTGCCAGCAGCTTAGCGGGGGGCGGTGAGCAGTTCTTC
clone_size: -
j_call: TRBJ2-1
d_call: TRBD2
v_call: TRBV7-3

cdr3_aa: CASNFQINQPQHF
cdr3_nt: TGTGCCAGTAATTTCCAGATCAATCAGCCCCAGCATTTT
clone_size: once
j_call: TRBJ1-5
d_call: -
v_call: TRBV19

cdr3_aa: CASSLGGSQETQYF
cdr3_nt: TGTGCCAGCAGCTTAGGAGGCAGTCAAGAGACCCAGTACTTC
clone_size: -
j_call: TRBJ2-5
d_call: -
v_call: TRBV7-2

cdr3_aa: CASSLAGTSGRTDTQYF
cdr3_nt: TGTGCCAGCAGCTTAGCCGGGACTAGCGGGAGGACAGATACGCAGTATTTT
clone_size: -
j_call: TRBJ2-3
d_call: TRBD2
v_call: TRBV25-1

cdr3_aa: CASSLGVAGTEAFF
cdr3_nt: TGTGCCAGCAGCTTAGGGGTGGCGGGGACTGAAGCTTTCTTT
clone_size: -
j_call: TRBJ1-1
d_call: -
v_call: TRBV11-2

cdr3_aa: CAISETGMGYGYTF
cdr3_nt: TGTGCCATCAGTGAGACAGGGATGGGCTATGGCTACACCTTC
clone_size: -
j_call: TRBJ1-2
d_call: -
v_call: TRBV10-3

cdr3_aa: CASSQVVSSHTDTQYF
cdr3_nt: TGTGCCAGCAGCCAAGTGGTTAGCTCCCACACAGATACGCAGTATTTT
clone_size: -
j_call: TRBJ2-3
d_call: -
v_call: TRBV14